This is a list of T cell receptor beta chains from one sample in a study of early stage breast cancer tumors. Repertoires were generated with immunoSEQ multiplex PCR, while TCRdb's copy carries only in-frame clones and drops some. The sample lists around 78,000 clones; around 80% were seen once. Source material: blood. The receptors stem from a person between 60 and 70 years old with breast cancer. Each CDR3 is given with its conserved first and last residue. A D gene is named only where the DNA matches it firmly. Only part of the rows carry a size: once, few, many, or a class if the clone is expanded.

D gene: .
J gene: TRBJ2-7
clone size: .
CDR3 length: 13
V gene: TRBV7-9
CDR3 protein: CASSSRFSYEQYF
CDR3 DNA: TGTGCCAGCAGCTCCAGGTTTTCCTACGAGCAGTACTTC

D gene: TRBD2
J gene: TRBJ2-6
clone size: once
CDR3 length: 20
V gene: TRBV5-1
CDR3 protein: CASSLGPAGGLSTGANVLTF
CDR3 DNA: TGCGCCAGCAGCTTGGGTCCAGCGGGGGGCCTTTCAACTGGGGCCAACGTCCTGACTTTC

D gene: .
J gene: TRBJ1-4
clone size: .
CDR3 length: 14
V gene: TRBV5-1
CDR3 protein: CASSLGGGQEKLFF
CDR3 DNA: TGCGCCAGCTCCCTGGGGGGGGGCCAAGAAAAACTGTTTTTT

D gene: .
J gene: TRBJ2-3
clone size: .
CDR3 length: 16
V gene: TRBV27
CDR3 protein: CASPFPRPRSTDTQYF
CDR3 DNA: TGTGCCAGCCCTTTTCCGCGACCCCGATCCACAGATACGCAGTATTTT

D gene: .
J gene: TRBJ1-2
clone size: .
CDR3 length: 14
V gene: TRBV5-4
CDR3 protein: CASSPVGGLDGYTF
CDR3 DNA: TGTGCCAGCAGCCCAGTCGGGGGCTTGGATGGCTACACCTTC

D gene: .
J gene: TRBJ2-5
clone size: .
CDR3 length: 13
V gene: TRBV4-2
CDR3 protein: CASSRGYQETQYF
CDR3 DNA: TGTGCCAGCAGCCGAGGCTACCAAGAGACCCAGTACTTC

D gene: .
J gene: TRBJ1-2
clone size: .
CDR3 length: 14
V gene: TRBV9
CDR3 protein: CASSVEPGSGGYTF
CDR3 DNA: TGTGCCAGCAGCGTAGAACCTGGGTCCGGTGGCTACACCTTC

D gene: TRBD2
J gene: TRBJ2-3
clone size: .
CDR3 length: 15
V gene: TRBV29-1
CDR3 protein: CSVNGQAGGLDTQYF
CDR3 DNA: TGCAGCGTTAACGGACAAGCGGGGGGGCTGGATACGCAGTATTTT

D gene: .
J gene: TRBJ1-2
clone size: .
CDR3 length: 13
V gene: TRBV7-5
CDR3 protein: CARSPMRAYGYTF
CDR3 DNA: TGTGCCAGAAGCCCTATGAGGGCCTATGGCTACACCTTC

D gene: TRBD2
J gene: TRBJ2-1
clone size: once
CDR3 length: 14
V gene: TRBV15
CDR3 protein: CATRDRLAGVEQFF
CDR3 DNA: TGTGCCACCAGGGACAGACTAGCGGGAGTTGAGCAGTTCTTC

D gene: .
J gene: TRBJ1-2
clone size: .
CDR3 length: 15
V gene: TRBV6-1
CDR3 protein: CASSGDSRVKDGYTF
CDR3 DNA: TGTGCCAGCAGTGGAGACAGCCGGGTTAAGGATGGCTACACCTTC

D gene: .
J gene: TRBJ1-2
clone size: few
CDR3 length: 13
V gene: TRBV27
CDR3 protein: CASSIHRAGGYTF
CDR3 DNA: TGTGCCAGCAGTATCCACAGGGCGGGGGGCTACACCTTC

D gene: .
J gene: TRBJ1-1
clone size: .
CDR3 length: 11
V gene: TRBV20-1
CDR3 protein: CSVYVNTEAFF
CDR3 DNA: TGCAGTGTTTATGTGAACACTGAAGCTTTCTTT

D gene: .
J gene: TRBJ2-3
clone size: .
CDR3 length: 12
V gene: TRBV28
CDR3 protein: CASRVKGDTQYF
CDR3 DNA: TGTGCCAGCAGGGTCAAGGGGGATACGCAGTATTTT

D gene: .
J gene: TRBJ1-3
clone size: .
CDR3 length: 14
V gene: TRBV30
CDR3 protein: CAWSLTVTGNTIYF
CDR3 DNA: TGTGCCTGGAGTTTGACAGTTACTGGAAACACCATATATTTT

D gene: .
J gene: TRBJ1-1
clone size: .
CDR3 length: 14
V gene: TRBV7-3
CDR3 protein: CASSLGASNTEAFF
CDR3 DNA: TGTGCCAGCAGCTTAGGGGCATCGAACACTGAAGCTTTCTTT

D gene: .
J gene: TRBJ1-4
clone size: .
CDR3 length: 15
V gene: TRBV2
CDR3 protein: CASSEADRMSEKLFF
CDR3 DNA: TGTGCCAGCAGTGAAGCGGATAGGATGAGTGAAAAACTGTTTTTT

D gene: TRBD2
J gene: TRBJ2-3
clone size: .
CDR3 length: 17
V gene: TRBV11-2
CDR3 protein: CASSLGLAGLSTDTQYF
CDR3 DNA: TGTGCCAGCAGCTTGGGACTAGCGGGACTTAGCACAGATACGCAGTATTTT

D gene: .
J gene: TRBJ2-5
clone size: once
CDR3 length: 15
V gene: TRBV5-4
CDR3 protein: CASSLALGSQETQYF
CDR3 DNA: TGTGCCAGCAGCTTGGCCTTGGGGAGCCAAGAGACCCAGTACTTC

D gene: .
J gene: TRBJ1-6
clone size: .
CDR3 length: 15
V gene: TRBV7-3
CDR3 protein: CASSLRGRENSPLHF
CDR3 DNA: TGTGCCAGCAGCTTAAGAGGACGGGAAAATTCACCCCTCCACTTT

D gene: .
J gene: TRBJ2-7
clone size: few
CDR3 length: 15
V gene: TRBV10-3
CDR3 protein: CAISGAAGSHYEQYF
CDR3 DNA: TGTGCCATCAGTGGCGCGGCGGGGAGTCACTACGAGCAGTACTTC

D gene: TRBD1
J gene: TRBJ2-7
clone size: .
CDR3 length: 15
V gene: TRBV5-6
CDR3 protein: CASSLLGQGSHEQYF
CDR3 DNA: TGTGCCAGCAGCTTGTTGGGACAGGGTAGCCACGAGCAGTACTTC

D gene: .
J gene: TRBJ2-7
clone size: .
CDR3 length: 15
V gene: TRBV4-3
CDR3 protein: CASSQETRADYEQYF
CDR3 DNA: TGCGCCAGCAGCCAAGAGACTAGAGCTGACTACGAGCAGTACTTC

D gene: .
J gene: TRBJ2-7
clone size: few
CDR3 length: 12
V gene: TRBV6-1
CDR3 protein: CASSAVGGEQYF
CDR3 DNA: TGTGCCAGCAGTGCGGTGGGTGGCGAGCAGTACTTC

D gene: .
J gene: TRBJ2-7
clone size: .
CDR3 length: 14
V gene: TRBV6-1
CDR3 protein: CASSATVRAYEQYF
CDR3 DNA: TGTGCCAGCAGCGCGACCGTACGGGCCTACGAGCAGTACTTC

D gene: .
J gene: TRBJ1-3
clone size: .
CDR3 length: 14
V gene: TRBV28
CDR3 protein: CASRQTGSGNTIYF
CDR3 DNA: TGTGCCAGCAGGCAAACAGGCTCTGGAAACACCATATATTTT

D gene: .
J gene: TRBJ2-7
clone size: .
CDR3 length: 14
V gene: TRBV10-3
CDR3 protein: CAISATGQSYEQYF
CDR3 DNA: TGTGCCATCAGTGCAACAGGACAGTCCTACGAGCAGTACTTC

D gene: .
J gene: TRBJ1-1
clone size: .
CDR3 length: 11
V gene: TRBV7-2
CDR3 protein: CASSLGTEAFF
CDR3 DNA: TGTGCCAGCAGCTTAGGTACTGAAGCTTTCTTT

D gene: TRBD1
J gene: TRBJ1-2
clone size: .
CDR3 length: 13
V gene: TRBV19
CDR3 protein: CASSVDRGDGYTF
CDR3 DNA: TGTGCCAGTAGTGTTGACAGGGGGGACGGCTACACCTTC

D gene: .
J gene: TRBJ1-6
clone size: once
CDR3 length: 17
V gene: TRBV27
CDR3 protein: CASSPLRPTLKVSPLHF
CDR3 DNA: TGTGCCAGCAGCCCTCTCAGGCCGACTCTGAAAGTTTCACCCCTCCACTTT

D gene: .
J gene: TRBJ2-5
clone size: .
CDR3 length: 15
V gene: TRBV25-1
CDR3 protein: CASSEFVGGLRTQYF
CDR3 DNA: TGTGCCAGCAGTGAATTTGTTGGGGGATTACGGACCCAGTACTTC

D gene: .
J gene: TRBJ2-1
clone size: once
CDR3 length: 14
V gene: TRBV6-5
CDR3 protein: CATKGLSGSNEQFF
CDR3 DNA: TGTGCCACCAAGGGACTCTCAGGGTCCAATGAGCAGTTCTTC

D gene: TRBD2
J gene: TRBJ2-3
clone size: .
CDR3 length: 15
V gene: TRBV5-4
CDR3 protein: CASSPSVRETDTQYF
CDR3 DNA: TGTGCCAGCAGCCCCTCGGTGCGGGAGACAGATACGCAGTATTTT

D gene: .
J gene: TRBJ2-5
clone size: .
CDR3 length: 11
V gene: TRBV30
CDR3 protein: CACNGGETQYF
CDR3 DNA: TGTGCCTGTAACGGGGGAGAGACCCAGTACTTC

D gene: TRBD2
J gene: TRBJ2-7
clone size: .
CDR3 length: 15
V gene: TRBV4-2
CDR3 protein: CASSQDLAGGYEQYF
CDR3 DNA: TGTGCCAGCAGCCAAGATCTTGCGGGAGGGTACGAGCAGTACTTC

D gene: TRBD1
J gene: TRBJ2-1
clone size: .
CDR3 length: 17
V gene: TRBV5-8
CDR3 protein: CASSSSSGTGTPWEQFF
CDR3 DNA: TGTGCCAGCAGCTCTTCGTCCGGGACAGGGACACCCTGGGAGCAGTTCTTC

D gene: .
J gene: TRBJ2-3
clone size: .
CDR3 length: 10
V gene: TRBV7-8
CDR3 protein: CASRGDTQYF
CDR3 DNA: TGTGCCAGCAGGGGAGATACGCAGTATTTT

D gene: .
J gene: TRBJ1-1
clone size: once
CDR3 length: 16
V gene: TRBV28
CDR3 protein: CASSPGGLRSNTEAFF
CDR3 DNA: TGTGCCAGCAGTCCAGGAGGCCTCAGATCGAACACTGAAGCTTTCTTT

D gene: TRBD2
J gene: TRBJ2-7
clone size: .
CDR3 length: 15
V gene: TRBV7-2
CDR3 protein: CASSLTSGSSYEQYF
CDR3 DNA: TGTGCCAGCAGCTTAACTAGCGGGAGCTCCTACGAGCAGTACTTC

D gene: .
J gene: TRBJ1-5
clone size: .
CDR3 length: 17
V gene: TRBV5-1
CDR3 protein: CASSYSPAGRGDQPQHF
CDR3 DNA: TGCGCCAGCAGTTATTCCCCGGCGGGCAGGGGCGATCAGCCCCAGCATTTT

D gene: TRBD2
J gene: TRBJ2-7
clone size: .
CDR3 length: 15
V gene: TRBV5-4
CDR3 protein: CASSLGKRGGDEQYF
CDR3 DNA: TGTGCCAGCAGCTTGGGGAAGCGGGGGGGCGACGAGCAGTACTTC

D gene: .
J gene: TRBJ1-5
clone size: medium-sized
CDR3 length: 16
V gene: TRBV10-3
CDR3 protein: CAITEGGLGSNQPQHF
CDR3 DNA: TGTGCCATCACCGAGGGGGGACTTGGAAGCAATCAGCCCCAGCATTTT

D gene: .
J gene: TRBJ2-7
clone size: .
CDR3 length: 13
V gene: TRBV27
CDR3 protein: CASSFRQNYEQYF
CDR3 DNA: TGTGCCAGCAGTTTCCGGCAGAACTACGAGCAGTACTTC

D gene: .
J gene: TRBJ1-2
clone size: .
CDR3 length: 15
V gene: TRBV27
CDR3 protein: CASRNTGAITYGYTF
CDR3 DNA: TGTGCCAGCAGAAACACCGGGGCTATCACTTATGGCTACACCTTC

D gene: .
J gene: TRBJ2-5
clone size: .
CDR3 length: 15
V gene: TRBV10-3
CDR3 protein: CAIIVAGRERETQYF
CDR3 DNA: TGTGCCATCATAGTTGCGGGCAGGGAACGGGAGACCCAGTACTTC

D gene: .
J gene: TRBJ2-2
clone size: .
CDR3 length: 16
V gene: TRBV5-1
CDR3 protein: CASSLVPGRATGELFF
CDR3 DNA: TGCGCCAGCAGCTTGGTCCCTGGAAGGGCCACCGGGGAGCTGTTTTTT

D gene: TRBD1
J gene: TRBJ2-7
clone size: .
CDR3 length: 13
V gene: TRBV6-1
CDR3 protein: CASSFGNRGEQYF
CDR3 DNA: TGTGCCAGCAGCTTTGGGAACAGGGGCGAGCAGTACTTC

D gene: .
J gene: TRBJ2-7
clone size: .
CDR3 length: 13
V gene: TRBV5-4
CDR3 protein: CASSLGQNYEQYF
CDR3 DNA: TGTGCCAGCAGCTTGGGGCAAAACTACGAGCAGTACTTC

D gene: .
J gene: TRBJ1-1
clone size: .
CDR3 length: 13
V gene: TRBV11-3
CDR3 protein: CASSLDTGGEAFF
CDR3 DNA: TGTGCCAGCAGCTTAGATACGGGAGGTGAAGCTTTCTTT

D gene: .
J gene: TRBJ1-1
clone size: once
CDR3 length: 13
V gene: TRBV30
CDR3 protein: CAWSYRGNTEAFF
CDR3 DNA: TGTGCCTGGAGTTATCGGGGGAACACTGAAGCTTTCTTT

D gene: .
J gene: TRBJ2-7
clone size: .
CDR3 length: 12
V gene: TRBV18
CDR3 protein: CASSPRDDEQYF
CDR3 DNA: TGTGCCAGCTCCCCCCGGGACGACGAGCAGTACTTC

D gene: .
J gene: TRBJ1-4
clone size: .
CDR3 length: 14
V gene: TRBV19
CDR3 protein: CATRERGAPEKLFF
CDR3 DNA: TGTGCCACACGAGAGAGGGGGGCGCCCGAAAAACTGTTTTTT

D gene: .
J gene: TRBJ2-7
clone size: few
CDR3 length: 16
V gene: TRBV6-1
CDR3 protein: CASSEAMGGGDHEQYF
CDR3 DNA: TGTGCCAGCAGTGAAGCGATGGGAGGGGGGGACCACGAGCAGTACTTC

D gene: .
J gene: TRBJ2-3
clone size: .
CDR3 length: 14
V gene: TRBV5-1
CDR3 protein: CASKPGVSTDTQYF
CDR3 DNA: TGCGCCAGCAAACCGGGGGTTAGCACAGATACGCAGTATTTT

D gene: TRBD1
J gene: TRBJ1-3
clone size: .
CDR3 length: 14
V gene: TRBV6-6
CDR3 protein: CASSYSGQDDTIYF
CDR3 DNA: TGTGCCAGCAGTTACTCCGGACAGGACGACACCATATATTTT

D gene: TRBD1
J gene: TRBJ2-7
clone size: .
CDR3 length: 13
V gene: TRBV18
CDR3 protein: CASSREPGGEQYF
CDR3 DNA: TGTGCCAGCTCACGGGAACCAGGGGGAGAGCAGTACTTC